This T cell receptor beta chain is from a study of blood T cell repertoires in COVID-19 (dated by TCRdb to the early 2020s). At the level of the whole study: Samples from collaborators originated in the United States, Italy and Spain and spanned both the acute and convalescent phases of COVID-19. The prospective study material was composed of cDNA or gDNA derived from T cells, B-cell-depleted T cells, or PBMCs. The dataset comprised deeply sampled blood TCRbeta repertoires from subjects exposed to, actively infected with, or recovered from COVID-19. The repertoires were made available in a free public database intended to serve as a resource for research on the immune response to SARS-CoV-2. Samples were obtained from the ongoing ImmuneRACE study (first 160 participants) and from over 1,000 subjects provided by 6 global collaborators. Sample metadata almost always included a de-identified subject ID, COVID-19 status, age in years and sex. Where available, HLA class I and class II types were taken from metadata supplied by the sample provider and were not determined by assay-based typing.

CDR1 LGHDT and CDR2 YNNKEL are derived from the germline V gene (reference sequence). V lost 4 bases and J lost 6 bases, and the count of bases not matched to a germline gene is 6. Including the terminal cysteine and phenylalanine, the CDR3 comprises 15 residues. Left in the record is the CDR3 DNA by itself, 45 bases read in frame from the first base. The immunoSEQ Assay, a bias-controlled multiplex PCR, was used to amplify TCRbeta CDR3 regions from genomic DNA. Per the source publication's procedure: The number of nucleated cells in each sample was estimated by amplification of reference gene primers within the assay. To quantify the absolute abundance of each unique TCRbeta CDR3 rearrangement, sequence reads were collapsed and filtered. For each sample, productive Simpson clonality was calculated by taking the square root of Simpson's diversity index across productive rearrangements. Not all clones reach the TCRdb copy of this immuneACCESS table, which keeps in-frame sequences only. Checked studies attribute under half of the gap to unresolved V genes and leave the rest unexplained. V, J and clone size were drawn from that table, and D and trimming were deduced from the DNA. The sample data list about 110,000 clones, and roughly 84% of these were observed just once. The ten biggest clones cover approximately 0.75% of the sample.

A remark on this clone: No cognate antigen has been identified for it. One base away there is no much larger clone; base qualities are not given.

Study-level results and caveats: Clinical and demographic metadata were provided uncurated, with the amount varying by source and participant.

The collaborating institutions used their own protocols to collect whole blood in K2EDTA tubes. For TCRbeta analysis, collaborators shipped samples in one of three forms: frozen whole blood, isolated PBMCs, or DNA extracted from either of those sample types. The receptor chain draws on TRBV3-1 (or the pseudogene TRBV3-2) and TRBJ2-1, and 10 junction bases match TRBD2. Source material: peripheral blood. The receptor's source is a woman in her 70s with acute or convalescent COVID-19. The CDR3 sequence is CASSPWTSGVNEQFF. The DNA sequence is given as TGTGCCAGCAGCCCGTGGACTAGCGGCGTCAATGAGCAGTTCTTC.